A selection of T cell receptor beta chains follows, all from one sample in a study of blood T cell repertoires in COVID-19. Clones were read by immunoSEQ multiplex PCR, and TCRdb kept only the in-frame ones, dropping some. The sample lists 95,000 to 150,000 clones; approximately 83% were seen once. Sequencing was carried out using peripheral blood. The receptors stem from a man aged 55 to 70 with acute or convalescent COVID-19. CDR3s include the opening cysteine and the closing phenylalanine or tryptophan. A D gene is named only where the DNA matches it firmly. The size entry is marked missing in some rows and otherwise reads once, few, many or a size class.

J gene	D gene	clone size	V gene	CDR3 protein	CDR3 DNA
TRBJ1-6	TRBD1	NA	TRBV27	CASSFYRGRDSPLHF	TGTGCCAGCAGTTTTTACAGGGGGCGTGATTCACCCCTCCACTTT
TRBJ1-4	TRBD1	NA	TRBV5-4	CASSPSPSGQKNEKLFF	TGTGCCAGCAGTCCTAGCCCCTCGGGACAGAAGAATGAAAAACTGTTTTTT
TRBJ2-7	TRBD2	NA	TRBV19	CATGPGGYEQYF	TGTGCCACGGGCCCGGGGGGATACGAGCAGTACTTC
TRBJ2-5	TRBD2	NA	TRBV6-5	CASRTLAGRETQYF	TGTGCCAGCAGAACCCTAGCGGGTAGAGAGACCCAGTACTTC
TRBJ1-3	NA	NA	TRBV3-1/TRBV3-2	CASSQARNTIYF	TGTGCCAGCAGCCAAGCCAGAAACACCATATATTTT
TRBJ2-3	NA	NA	TRBV7-8	CASSLGGPTDTQYF	TGTGCCAGCAGCTTAGGGGGCCCCACAGATACGCAGTATTTT
TRBJ2-7	TRBD2	NA	TRBV27	CASRLWREDEQYF	TGTGCCAGTCGGCTTTGGCGGGAGGACGAGCAGTACTTC
TRBJ1-5	TRBD1	NA	TRBV28	CASSKRQGRGQPQHF	TGTGCCAGCAGTAAAAGACAGGGAAGGGGTCAGCCCCAGCATTTT
TRBJ1-6	NA	NA	TRBV19	CASSPKGGSSNSPLHF	TGTGCCAGTAGTCCGAAGGGAGGGTCGAGTAATTCACCCCTCCACTTT
TRBJ2-5	NA	NA	TRBV5-8	CASSYMGPHMGETQYF	TGTGCCAGCAGCTATATGGGGCCTCACATGGGCGAGACCCAGTACTTC
TRBJ1-1	TRBD1	NA	TRBV30	CAWSVDRGTEAFF	TGTGCCTGGAGTGTAGACAGGGGCACTGAAGCTTTCTTT
TRBJ1-3	NA	NA	TRBV5-1	CASSPLPVGAGNTIYF	TGCGCCAGCAGCCCCCTCCCCGTCGGGGCTGGAAACACCATATATTTT
TRBJ2-7	NA	NA	TRBV25-1	CASSDTGKSYEQYF	TGTGCCAGCAGTGACACAGGGAAGTCCTACGAGCAGTACTTC
TRBJ2-1	NA	NA	TRBV9	CASSVMGHPSSYNEQFF	TGTGCCAGCAGCGTCATGGGACACCCGAGCTCCTACAATGAGCAGTTCTTC
TRBJ2-4	TRBD2	few	TRBV7-9	CASSLAGGNIQYF	TGTGCCAGCAGCCTAGCGGGAGGGAACATTCAGTACTTC
TRBJ1-5	NA	NA	TRBV7-9	CASSLEGGAQHF	TGTGCCAGCAGCTTAGAGGGGGGGGCCCAGCATTTT
TRBJ1-2	NA	NA	TRBV4-1	CASSQAGRNYGYTF	TGCGCCAGCAGCCAAGCTGGCAGGAACTATGGCTACACCTTC
TRBJ2-2	NA	NA	TRBV5-1	CASSLAPRDGTGELFF	TGCGCCAGCAGCTTGGCTCCGCGGGATGGTACCGGGGAGCTGTTTTTT
TRBJ1-5	NA	NA	TRBV30	CAWSKSSNQPQHF	TGTGCCTGGAGTAAGAGTAGCAATCAGCCCCAGCATTTT
TRBJ1-1	TRBD1	NA	TRBV5-1	CASSLSTGGGTEAFF	TGCGCCAGCAGCTTGTCGACAGGGGGAGGAACTGAAGCTTTCTTT
TRBJ1-2	TRBD1	few	TRBV30	CAWTGTGVNYGYTF	TGTGCCTGGACCGGGACAGGGGTTAACTATGGCTACACCTTC
TRBJ1-1	TRBD1	few	TRBV19	CASSISRGETEAFF	TGTGCCAGTAGTATTTCCAGGGGGGAGACTGAAGCTTTCTTT
TRBJ1-4	NA	medium-sized	TRBV2	CASQLSNEKLFF	TGTGCCAGCCAACTGAGTAATGAAAAACTGTTTTTT
TRBJ2-7	NA	NA	TRBV5-4	CASSFPGTYEQYF	TGTGCCAGCAGCTTTCCGGGGACCTACGAGCAGTACTTC
TRBJ2-7	NA	few	TRBV27	CASSGLGTKSPRRQYF	TGTGCCAGCAGTGGTCTCGGGACAAAATCTCCTAGGCGGCAGTACTTC
TRBJ2-1	NA	NA	TRBV9	CASSVVTASPNGQFF	TGTGCCAGCAGCGTAGTTACAGCTTCACCCAATGGGCAGTTCTTC
TRBJ1-2	TRBD1	NA	TRBV18	CASSPSRGLDYGYTF	TGTGCCAGCTCACCAAGCAGGGGGCTCGACTATGGCTACACCTTC
TRBJ2-1	TRBD2	NA	TRBV7-9	CASSHGTSVPYNEQFF	TGTGCCAGCAGTCACGGGACTAGCGTACCCTACAATGAGCAGTTCTTC
TRBJ1-1	TRBD1	NA	TRBV5-1	CASSARTGPNTEAFF	TGCGCCAGCAGCGCCCGGACAGGGCCGAACACTGAAGCTTTCTTT
TRBJ2-5	NA	NA	TRBV28	CASSFNRVGKTQYF	TGTGCCAGCAGTTTTAACAGGGTAGGGAAGACCCAGTACTTC
TRBJ2-3	TRBD2	NA	TRBV6-5	CASSYGSGGPGDTQYF	TGTGCCAGCAGTTACGGGTCGGGAGGGCCGGGAGATACGCAGTATTTT
TRBJ1-1	NA	NA	TRBV7-9	CASSFGQGWTEAFF	TGTGCCAGCAGCTTCGGGCAGGGGTGGACTGAAGCTTTCTTT
TRBJ2-1	TRBD1	NA	TRBV7-9	CASSPPGRDRGYNEQFF	TGTGCCAGCAGCCCCCCGGGACGGGACAGGGGCTACAATGAGCAGTTCTTC
TRBJ1-1	NA	NA	TRBV5-4	CASSLGGPRETEAFF	TGTGCCAGCAGCTTGGGGGGGCCCCGGGAAACTGAAGCTTTCTTT
TRBJ1-2	NA	NA	TRBV28	CASSLMAEAYGYTF	TGTGCCAGCAGTTTGATGGCTGAGGCCTATGGCTACACCTTC
TRBJ2-3	NA	few	TRBV25-1	CASSKFRDSEGTDTQYF	TGTGCCAGCAGTAAATTTCGGGACTCGGAGGGCACAGATACGCAGTATTTT
TRBJ2-1	TRBD2	NA	TRBV27	CASSLRGTSGKNEQFF	TGTGCCAGCAGTTTAAGGGGGACTAGCGGGAAAAATGAGCAGTTCTTC
TRBJ2-7	TRBD2	NA	TRBV20-1	CSASTSGGYEQYF	TGCAGTGCTAGTACGTCGGGAGGCTACGAGCAGTACTTC
TRBJ2-5	NA	NA	TRBV28	CASSRTNWRGRGETQYF	TGTGCCAGCAGCCGGACCAATTGGAGGGGCCGAGGGGAGACCCAGTACTTC
TRBJ2-1	TRBD2	NA	TRBV14	CASSQRRLAEYNEQFF	TGTGCCAGCAGCCAACGCCGACTAGCGGAATACAATGAGCAGTTCTTC
TRBJ2-1	NA	NA	TRBV9	CASSSSASSYNEQFF	TGTGCCAGCAGCTCGAGCGCCAGCTCCTACAATGAGCAGTTCTTC
TRBJ1-2	TRBD1	NA	TRBV24-1	CATSDLTPGQGYGYTF	TGTGCCACCAGTGACCTAACACCGGGACAGGGCTATGGCTACACCTTC
TRBJ2-1	TRBD2	NA	TRBV6-5	CASSSQGGRSYNEQFF	TGTGCCAGCAGTTCTCAGGGCGGGAGATCCTACAATGAGCAGTTCTTC
TRBJ2-3	NA	NA	TRBV21-1	CASSLDWASTDTQYF	TGTGCCAGCAGCCTGGACTGGGCTAGCACAGATACGCAGTATTTT
TRBJ2-1	TRBD2	once	TRBV5-1	CASSAQSGRGNEQFF	TGCGCCAGCAGCGCGCAGAGCGGGAGGGGTAATGAGCAGTTCTTC
TRBJ2-7	NA	NA	TRBV28	CASSLGAVEGAVSYEQYF	TGTGCCAGCAGTTTGGGGGCTGTCGAGGGTGCCGTCTCCTACGAGCAGTACTTC
TRBJ1-2	NA	NA	TRBV5-1	CASSPPGGGYTF	TGCGCCAGCAGCCCCCCGGGGGGGGGCTACACCTTC